Below, 9 T cell receptor beta chains from the same sample are listed, as sequenced in a study of shared clonotypes between healthy human individuals. Profiling relied on immunoSEQ multiplex PCR, and the TCRdb table lists in-frame clones only, not all of them. The sample has 550,000 to 800,000 clones; about 74% are singletons. The sample taken for sequencing was memory CD4+ T cells sorted from blood. Subset: CD45RA-negative fraction. These receptors came from a woman aged 25 to 39 in good health.

This clone has a handful of counts. V is TRBV11-1 and J is TRBJ2-7; 7 nucleotides agree with TRBD1. CDR1 is SGHAT and CDR2 is FQDESV in the germline V gene (reference sequence). Unmatched junction bases numbered 20, after V lost 5 bases and J lost 4 bases. The CDR3 contains 18 residues. The CDR3 here is CASSLGSLEGASGYEQYF. The CDR3 DNA reads as TGTGCCAGCAGCCTGGGAAGTCTCGAGGGGGCTTCTGGTTACGAGCAGTACTTC.

The sample holds a few counts of this clone. The chain couples TRBV30 to TRBJ1-3; D ambiguous. The CDR3 sequence is 15 residues long. Trimming removed 4 bases from V and 2 bases from J, with 15 bases in between. CDR1 is GTSNPN and CDR2 is SVGIG in the germline V gene (reference sequence). CDR3 in DNA: TGTGCCTGGACCCCCCTAGCGGGAACTGGAAACACCATATATTTT. This translates into CAWTPLAGTGNTIYF.

The J gene is TRBJ1-5, the V gene TRBV4-1; weak D call: TRBD1 (6 bases). The CDR3 sequence is 17 residues long. Germline V gives CDR1 MGHRA, CDR2 YSYEKL. The V end was cut by 0 bases, the J end by 1 base, with 13 bases between. CDR3 sequence (DNA): TGCGCCAGCAGCCAAGATCCGTTGAGGGGGAGCAATCAGCCCCAGCATTTT. This gives the protein CASSQDPLRGSNQPQHF.

The rearrangement uses TRBV7-8 and TRBJ2-1, with 13 bases lining up with TRBD2. The CDR3 extends over 17 amino acids. The germline gives CDR1 SGHVS, CDR2 FQNEAQ. Trimming cost V 6 bases and J 6 bases; bases outside gene matches: 11. As DNA, the CDR3 is TGTGCCAGCAGGGTGCAGGCAAGACTAGCGGGAGGCAATGAGCAGTTCTTC. Its protein product is CASRVQARLAGGNEQFF.

This clone has a single count. The chain combines TRBV6-5 with TRBJ1-2; possibly TRBD1 for D (5 bases). Germline lookup yields CDR1 MNHEY and CDR2 SVGAGI. This CDR3 has 16 residues. Trimming removed 0 bases from V and 6 bases from J, with 17 bases in between. The CDR3 DNA sequence: TGTGCCAGCAGTTACTCGGTCGGTCAGGGAGCGGATGGCTACACCTTC. Translating gives CASSYSVGQGADGYTF.

V gene TRBV28 combines with J gene TRBJ2-3; D not resolved. V lost 1 base and J lost 7, with 6 bases in between. CDR3 length equals 12 residues. Per the germline V gene, CDR1 is MDHEN and CDR2 is SYDVKM. CDR3 amino acids: CASSLLYNTQYF. CDR3 DNA sequence: TGTGCCAGCAGTTTATTGTACAATACGCAGTATTTT.

The rearrangement uses TRBV18 and TRBJ2-3; D is possibly TRBD1 or TRBD2 (5 bases each). The germline CDR1 and CDR2 sequences are KGHSH and LQKENI. Trimming removed 0 bases from V and 2 bases from J, with 12 bases in between. The CDR3 has 16 residues. The CDR3 loop is CASSPPGTGITDTQYF. The CDR3, as DNA: TGTGCCAGCTCACCACCGGGGACGGGGATCACAGATACGCAGTATTTT.

This clone was counted a few times. The same CDR3 is also encoded by other DNA sequences in this sample. The chain has TRBV30 and TRBJ2-5, with D unresolved. V lost 0 bases to trimming and J lost 5 bases, with 7 bases between them. This CDR3 contains 12 residues. Germline V gene sequence: CDR1 GTSNPN, CDR2 SVGIG (reference sequence). CDR3 residues: CAWSVLRETQYF. The CDR3 DNA follows: TGTGCCTGGAGTGTACTCCGGGAGACCCAGTACTTC.

This clone was recorded once. This sequence joins TRBV5-4 and TRBJ1-2; D is unclear. The CDR3 extends over 14 amino acids. Germline loops: CDR1 SGHNT, CDR2 YYREEE (reference sequence). Trimming took 0 bases from V and 8 from J, leaving 14 bases between them. In nucleotides, the CDR3 is TGTGCCAGCAGCTTGGATGCCAGCCCCCGGGGCTACACCTTC. It specifies CASSLDASPRGYTF.